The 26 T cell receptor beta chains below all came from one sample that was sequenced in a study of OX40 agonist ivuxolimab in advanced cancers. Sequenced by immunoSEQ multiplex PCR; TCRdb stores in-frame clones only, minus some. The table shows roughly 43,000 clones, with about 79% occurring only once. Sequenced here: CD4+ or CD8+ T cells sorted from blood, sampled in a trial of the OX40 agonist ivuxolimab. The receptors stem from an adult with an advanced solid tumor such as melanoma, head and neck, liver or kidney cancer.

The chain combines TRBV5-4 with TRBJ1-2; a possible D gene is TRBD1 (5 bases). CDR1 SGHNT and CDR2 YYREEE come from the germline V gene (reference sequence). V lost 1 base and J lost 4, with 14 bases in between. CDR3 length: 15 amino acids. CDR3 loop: CASSLSLDSFYGYTF. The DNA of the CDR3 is TGTGCCAGCAGCTTGAGTCTCGACAGTTTCTATGGCTACACCTTC.

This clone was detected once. The DNA of the CDR3 is TGTGCCAGCAGCTTCCCGGACGGGAGCTATGGCTACACCTTC. This codes for CASSFPDGSYGYTF. The rearrangement uses TRBV5-4 and TRBJ1-2, with no clear D. The V gene lost 2 bases and the J gene lost 4 bases, with 12 bases spanning the gap. The CDR3 is made up of 14 amino acids. Germline V gives CDR1 SGHNT, CDR2 YYREEE (reference sequence).

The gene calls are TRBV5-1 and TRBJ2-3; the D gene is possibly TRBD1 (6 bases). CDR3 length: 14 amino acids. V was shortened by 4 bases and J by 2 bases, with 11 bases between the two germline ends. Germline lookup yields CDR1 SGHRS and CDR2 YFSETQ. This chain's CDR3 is CASSQGTYTDTQYF. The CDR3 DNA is TGCGCCAGCAGCCAGGGGACCTACACAGATACGCAGTATTTT.

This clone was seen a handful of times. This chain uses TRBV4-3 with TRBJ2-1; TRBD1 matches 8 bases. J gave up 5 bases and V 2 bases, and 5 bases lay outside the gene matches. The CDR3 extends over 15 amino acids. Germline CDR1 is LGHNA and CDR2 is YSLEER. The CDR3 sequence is CASSQSGQVNNEQFF. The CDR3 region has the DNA TGCGCCAGCAGCCAATCGGGACAGGTTAACAATGAGCAGTTCTTC.

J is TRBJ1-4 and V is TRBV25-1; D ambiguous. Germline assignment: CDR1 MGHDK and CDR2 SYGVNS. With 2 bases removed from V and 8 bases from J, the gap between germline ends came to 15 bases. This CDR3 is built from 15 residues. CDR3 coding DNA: TGTGCCAGCAGTGAACTCGGGTCCGCGAGGGAAAAACTGTTTTTT. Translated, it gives CASSELGSAREKLFF.

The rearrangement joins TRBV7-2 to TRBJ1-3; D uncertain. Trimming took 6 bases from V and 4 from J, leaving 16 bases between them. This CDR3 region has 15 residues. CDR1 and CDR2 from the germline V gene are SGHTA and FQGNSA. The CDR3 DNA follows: TGTGCCAGCAGGACGATCGGGTTCTCAGGAAACACCATATATTTT. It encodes CASRTIGFSGNTIYF.

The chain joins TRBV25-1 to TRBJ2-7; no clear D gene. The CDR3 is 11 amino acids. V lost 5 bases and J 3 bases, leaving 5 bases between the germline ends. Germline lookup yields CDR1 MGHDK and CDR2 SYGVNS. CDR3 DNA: TGTGCCAGCAGTTCCCACTACGAGCAGTACTTC. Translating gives CASSSHYEQYF.

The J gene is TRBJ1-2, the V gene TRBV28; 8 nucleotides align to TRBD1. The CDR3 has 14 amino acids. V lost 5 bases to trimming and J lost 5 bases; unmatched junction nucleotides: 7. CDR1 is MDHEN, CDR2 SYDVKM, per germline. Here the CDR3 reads CASSPSWTGYGYTF. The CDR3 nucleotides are TGTGCCAGCAGTCCCTCCTGGACAGGGTATGGCTACACCTTC.

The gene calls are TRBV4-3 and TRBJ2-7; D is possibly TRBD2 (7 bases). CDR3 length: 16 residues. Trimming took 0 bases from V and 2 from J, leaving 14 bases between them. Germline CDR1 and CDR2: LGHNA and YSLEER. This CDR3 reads CASSQDSAGAAYEQYF. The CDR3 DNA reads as TGCGCCAGCAGCCAAGATTCGGCGGGGGCCGCCTACGAGCAGTACTTC.

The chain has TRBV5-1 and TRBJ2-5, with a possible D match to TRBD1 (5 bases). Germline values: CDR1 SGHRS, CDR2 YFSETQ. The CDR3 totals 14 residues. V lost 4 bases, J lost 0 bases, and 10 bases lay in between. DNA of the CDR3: TGCGCCAGCAGCACGACAGACTACCAAGAGACCCAGTACTTC. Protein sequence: CASSTTDYQETQYF. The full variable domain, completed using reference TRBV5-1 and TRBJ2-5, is KAGVTQTPRYLIKTRGQQVTLSCSPISGHRSVSWYQQTPGQGLQFLFEYFSETQRNKGNFPGRFSGRQFSNSRSEMNVSTLELGDSALYLCASSTTDYQETQYFGPGTRLLVL.

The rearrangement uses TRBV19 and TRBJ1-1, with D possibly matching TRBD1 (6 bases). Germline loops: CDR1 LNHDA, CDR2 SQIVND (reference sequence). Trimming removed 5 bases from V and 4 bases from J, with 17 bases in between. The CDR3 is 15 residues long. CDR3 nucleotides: TGTGCCAGTAGTCCGCAGACAGGCTTAGGCACTGAAGCTTTCTTT. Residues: CASSPQTGLGTEAFF.

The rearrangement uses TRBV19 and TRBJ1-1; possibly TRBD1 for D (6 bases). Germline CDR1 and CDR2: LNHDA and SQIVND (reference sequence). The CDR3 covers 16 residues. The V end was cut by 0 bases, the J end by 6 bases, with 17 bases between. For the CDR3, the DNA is TGTGCCAGTAGTATAGACGAGGGTAGGGGGGTCGCTGAAGCTTTCTTT. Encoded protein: CASSIDEGRGVAEAFF.

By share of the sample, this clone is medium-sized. In DNA form, the CDR3 reads TGTGCCAGCAGCCGAACCACAGCAGGGGGCCGAGAGACCCAGTACTTC. It encodes CASSRTTAGGRETQYF. The chain couples TRBV11-3 to TRBJ2-5; TRBD1 matches at 8 bases. Losses at the gene ends were 5 bases for V and 4 bases for J; bases not matched to a gene: 12. Germline V gene sequence: CDR1 SGHNT, CDR2 YENEEA. The CDR3 is 16 amino acids.

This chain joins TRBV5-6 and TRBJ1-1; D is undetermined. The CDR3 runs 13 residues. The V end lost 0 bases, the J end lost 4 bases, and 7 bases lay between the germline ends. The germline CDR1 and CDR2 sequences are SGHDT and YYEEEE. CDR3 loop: CASSLDWGTEAFF. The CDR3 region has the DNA TGTGCCAGCAGCTTGGATTGGGGCACTGAAGCTTTCTTT.

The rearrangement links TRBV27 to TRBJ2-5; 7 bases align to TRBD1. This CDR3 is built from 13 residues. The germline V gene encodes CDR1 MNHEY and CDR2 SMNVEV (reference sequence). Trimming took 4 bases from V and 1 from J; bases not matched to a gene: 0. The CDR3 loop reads CASSWDSQETQYF. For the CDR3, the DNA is TGTGCCAGCAGTTGGGACAGCCAAGAGACCCAGTACTTC.

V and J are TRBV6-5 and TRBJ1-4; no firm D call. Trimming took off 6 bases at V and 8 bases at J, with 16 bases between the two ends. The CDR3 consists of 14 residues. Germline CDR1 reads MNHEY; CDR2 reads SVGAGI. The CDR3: CASSRGWDLEKLFF. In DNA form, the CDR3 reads TGTGCCAGCAGCCGAGGGTGGGATTTGGAAAAACTGTTTTTT.

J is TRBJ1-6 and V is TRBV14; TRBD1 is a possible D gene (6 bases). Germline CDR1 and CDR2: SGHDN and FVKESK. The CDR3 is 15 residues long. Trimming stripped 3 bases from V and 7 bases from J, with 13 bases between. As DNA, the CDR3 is TGTGCCAGCAGCCAGGACAGTTGGGGAAATTCACCCCTCCACTTT. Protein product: CASSQDSWGNSPLHF.

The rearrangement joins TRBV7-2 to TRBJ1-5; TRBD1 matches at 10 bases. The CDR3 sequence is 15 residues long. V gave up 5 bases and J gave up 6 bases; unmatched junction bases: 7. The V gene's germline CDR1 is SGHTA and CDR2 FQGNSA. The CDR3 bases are TGTGCCAGCAGCCCGGGACAGGGGACGGGTCAGCCCCAGCATTTT. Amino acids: CASSPGQGTGQPQHF.

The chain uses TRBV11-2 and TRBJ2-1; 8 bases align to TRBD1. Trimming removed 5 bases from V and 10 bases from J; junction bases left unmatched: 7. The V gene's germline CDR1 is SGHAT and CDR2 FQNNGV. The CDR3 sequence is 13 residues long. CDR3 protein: CASSINTGGEQFF. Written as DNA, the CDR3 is TGTGCCAGCAGCATAAATACAGGGGGAGAGCAGTTCTTC.

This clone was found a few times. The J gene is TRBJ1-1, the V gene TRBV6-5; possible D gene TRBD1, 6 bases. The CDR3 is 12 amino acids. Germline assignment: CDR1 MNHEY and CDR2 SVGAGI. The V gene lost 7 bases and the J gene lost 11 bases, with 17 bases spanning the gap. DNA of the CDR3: TGTGCCAGCATTAAACGGGGTCAGGGGGCTTTCTTT. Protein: CASIKRGQGAFF.

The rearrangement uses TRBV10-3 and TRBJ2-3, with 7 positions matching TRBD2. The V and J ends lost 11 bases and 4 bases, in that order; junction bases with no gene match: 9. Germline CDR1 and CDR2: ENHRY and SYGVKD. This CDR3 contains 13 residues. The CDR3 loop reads CASSAGVADTQYF. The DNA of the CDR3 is TGTGCCTCCTCCGCGGGGGTAGCAGATACGCAGTATTTT.

The CDR3: CAIRRETGAYNEQFF. The CDR3 DNA reads as TGTGCCATCCGAAGGGAGACAGGGGCCTACAATGAGCAGTTCTTC. The chain uses TRBV10-3 and TRBJ2-1; 8 bases line up with TRBD1. This CDR3 spans 15 amino acids. Trimming at V came to 8 bases and at J to 2 bases, leaving 8 bases not matched to a gene. Germline loops: CDR1 ENHRY, CDR2 SYGVKD.

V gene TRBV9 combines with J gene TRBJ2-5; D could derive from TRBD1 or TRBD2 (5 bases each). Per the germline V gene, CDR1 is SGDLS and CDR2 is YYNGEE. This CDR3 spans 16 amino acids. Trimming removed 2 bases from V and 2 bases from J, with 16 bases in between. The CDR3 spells CASSVLGRGVQETQYF. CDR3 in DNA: TGTGCCAGCAGCGTTTTAGGGAGAGGGGTTCAAGAGACCCAGTACTTC.

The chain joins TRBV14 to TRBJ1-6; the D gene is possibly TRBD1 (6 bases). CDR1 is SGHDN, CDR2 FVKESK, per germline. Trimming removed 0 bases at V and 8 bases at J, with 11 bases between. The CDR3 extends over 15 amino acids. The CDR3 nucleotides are TGTGCCAGCAGCCAAGATAGAGGGGGGTATTCACCCCTCCACTTT. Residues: CASSQDRGGYSPLHF.

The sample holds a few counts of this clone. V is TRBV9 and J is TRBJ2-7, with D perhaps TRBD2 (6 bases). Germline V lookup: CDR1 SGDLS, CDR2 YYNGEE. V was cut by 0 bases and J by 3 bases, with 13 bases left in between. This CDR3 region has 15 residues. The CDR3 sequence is CASSVAAGSFYEQYF. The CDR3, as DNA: TGTGCCAGCAGCGTAGCCGCGGGGAGTTTCTACGAGCAGTACTTC.

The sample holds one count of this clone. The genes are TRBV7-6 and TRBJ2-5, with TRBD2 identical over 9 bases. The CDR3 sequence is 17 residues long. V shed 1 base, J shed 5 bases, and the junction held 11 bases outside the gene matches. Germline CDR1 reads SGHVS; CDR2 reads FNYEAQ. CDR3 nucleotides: TGTGCCAGCAGCTTAGTTAGCGGGGGAACCACCCCGGAGACCCAGTACTTC. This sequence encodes CASSLVSGGTTPETQYF.